The 29 T cell receptor beta chains reported below all come from one sample, sequenced in a study of T-cell memory formation after mild COVID-19. Via MiXCR, TCRdb re-called the 5' RACE reads, giving one row per CDR3 protein. The table lists around 200,000 distinct CDR3 sequences, about 10% of them singletons. Material for sequencing was PBMCs or a T cell subset sorted from them (not recorded which). The source is a man younger than 35 who had mild COVID-19 (a few samples of this study predate the infection). Cell type and time point are not known.

The rearrangement links TRBV7-9 to TRBJ2-5; 11 bases match TRBD2. Per germline, CDR1 SEHNR and CDR2 FQNEAQ (reference sequence). Trimming removed 5 bases from V and 5 bases from J; junction bases left unmatched: 10. The CDR3 sequence is 16 residues long. This CDR3 reads CASSQSSGGYLETQYF. CDR3 nucleotide sequence: TGTGCCAGCAGCCAGTCTAGCGGGGGGTACCTGGAGACCCAGTACTTC.

In this sample, this clonotype turned up many times. CDR3 bases: TGTGCCAGCAGCGCCGGGACAGGGTCGAACACTGAAGCTTTCTTT. As protein: CASSAGTGSNTEAFF. V and J are TRBV9 and TRBJ1-1, with 9 bases identical to TRBD1. The J segment lost 1 base and the V segment lost 3 bases, leaving 4 bases of the junction unmatched. This CDR3 spans 15 amino acids. In germline, CDR1 is SGDLS, CDR2 YYNGEE.

This sequence joins TRBV5-1 and TRBJ2-4, with D possibly TRBD2 on 7 matching bases. Germline assignment: CDR1 SGHRS and CDR2 YFSETQ. Trimming took off 4 bases at V and 0 bases at J, with 11 bases between the two ends. This CDR3 has 15 residues. CDR3 in DNA: TGCGCCAGCAGCACGGGGGGCTCAGCCAAAAACATTCAGTACTTC. Translated: CASSTGGSAKNIQYF.

This clonotype was detected ten times or more. V and J are TRBV5-1 and TRBJ2-2; D remains unclear. CDR1 and CDR2 from the germline V gene are SGHRS and YFSETQ. With 2 bases removed from V and 7 bases from J, the gap between germline ends came to 3 bases. This CDR3 is 11 amino acids long. This CDR3 is CASSFNGELFF. CDR3 coding DNA: TGCGCCAGCAGCTTTAACGGGGAGCTGTTTTTT.

This clonotype was counted between two and nine times. The rearrangement links TRBV11-1 to TRBJ2-1, with a weak D call TRBD1 (6 bases). The CDR3 runs to 14 residues. Germline V CDR1 and CDR2: SGHAT, FQDESV (reference sequence). V gave up 2 bases and J gave up 4 bases, with 9 bases separating them. Here the CDR3 DNA reads TGTGCCAGCAGCTTACTGGACAGTTACAATGAGCAGTTCTTC. It codes for CASSLLDSYNEQFF.

DNA of the CDR3: TGTGCCAGCAGGACTGATAGGGAGGGGGGTAGCTCCTACAATGAGCAGTTCTTC. Its protein is CASRTDREGGSSYNEQFF. The chain carries TRBV6-2 or TRBV6-3 and TRBJ2-1; D may be TRBD2 (7 bases). Germline loops: CDR1 MNHEY, CDR2 SVGEGT. Trimming removed 6 bases from V and 0 bases from J, with 21 bases in between. The CDR3 consists of 18 residues.

The V and J genes are TRBV19 and TRBJ2-2; D gene ambiguous. V was clipped by 5 bases and J by 7 bases, with 8 bases between them. The germline V gene encodes CDR1 LNHDA and CDR2 SQIVND (reference sequence). This CDR3 contains 12 residues. CDR3 in amino acids: CASSLQIGELFF. The CDR3 DNA is TGTGCCAGTAGTCTTCAAATCGGGGAGCTGTTTTTT.

This clonotype has ten or more counts. The chain uses TRBV5-1 and TRBJ2-2; D is undetermined. This CDR3 is built from 13 residues. Germline CDR1 is SGHRS and CDR2 is YFSETQ. Trimming left V 4 bases short and J 4 bases short, with 8 bases between. The CDR3 DNA reads TGCGCCAGCAGCCAAGGAAGCACCGGGGAGCTGTTTTTT. Protein: CASSQGSTGELFF.

The chain links TRBV20-1 to TRBJ2-7; TRBD1 is a possible D gene (6 bases). The V gene's germline CDR1 is DFQATT and CDR2 SNEGSKA (reference sequence). V lost 6 bases and J lost 2, with 8 bases in between. The CDR3 covers 11 residues. CDR3: CSAGGTYEQYF. The CDR3 DNA is TGCAGTGCAGGGGGAACCTACGAGCAGTACTTC.

This clonotype was picked up many times. This rearrangement joins TRBV19 to TRBJ2-7, with 7 bases identical to TRBD1. The CDR3 totals 15 residues. V gave up 6 bases and J gave up 0 bases; unmatched junction bases: 8. Germline V gives CDR1 LNHDA, CDR2 SQIVND (reference sequence). In DNA, the CDR3 is TGTGCCAGTAGCCTACAGGGGCCTTTCTCCTACGAGCAGTACTTC. This translates into CASSLQGPFSYEQYF.

The chain combines TRBV6-2 or TRBV6-3 with TRBJ1-5; the match to TRBD1 covers 10 bases. Germline CDR1 reads MNHEY; CDR2 reads SVGEGT. The length of the CDR3 is 13 residues. V was pared by 7 bases and J by 6 bases, with 3 bases of the junction left unmatched. CDR3 in amino acids: CASMGQGFQPQHF. In nucleotides, the CDR3 is TGTGCCAGCATGGGACAGGGGTTTCAGCCCCAGCATTTT.

The chain employs TRBV5-1 and TRBJ2-3; D ambiguous. This CDR3 region has 15 residues. The germline CDR1 and CDR2 sequences are SGHRS and YFSETQ. The germline V and J ends were trimmed by 0 bases and 5 bases, with 13 bases remaining between them. The CDR3 spells CASSLEGMGKDTQYF. CDR3 in DNA: TGCGCCAGCAGCTTGGAAGGTATGGGTAAAGATACGCAGTATTTT.

This clonotype appeared a few times. The rearrangement joins TRBV7-2 to TRBJ2-4; D unclear. The CDR3 has 14 residues. The V and J ends lost 8 bases and 1 base respectively, with 12 bases between them. Germline CDR1 SGHTA, CDR2 FQGNSA. The CDR3 here is CASAPSAAKNIQYF. CDR3 bases: TGTGCCAGCGCACCATCGGCGGCCAAAAACATTCAGTACTTC.

A few counts support this clonotype. The rearrangement uses TRBV5-1 and TRBJ2-3, with D possibly matching TRBD1 (6 bases). The ends were cut back, 8 bases at V and 1 base at J, with 17 bases in the middle. The CDR3 has 15 residues. Germline lookup yields CDR1 SGHRS and CDR2 YFSETQ. CDR3 in DNA: TGCGCCAGTACGTTACAGGGTTCTCGCACAGATACGCAGTATTTT. The encoded protein is CASTLQGSRTDTQYF. Full variable domain (rest looked up from reference TRBV5-1 and TRBJ2-3): KAGVTQTPRYLIKTRGQQVTLSCSPISGHRSVSWYQQTPGQGLQFLFEYFSETQRNKGNFPGRFSGRQFSNSRSEMNVSTLELGDSALYLCASTLQGSRTDTQYFGPGTRLTVL.

This clonotype has only a few counts. V gene TRBV20-1 combines with J gene TRBJ1-2; D is unresolved. This CDR3 contains 10 residues. V was trimmed by 6 bases and J by 0 bases, leaving 2 bases between them. Germline lookup yields CDR1 DFQATT and CDR2 SNEGSKA (reference sequence). CDR3 residues: CSATNYGYTF. The CDR3 nucleotides read TGCAGTGCCACTAACTATGGCTACACCTTC.

Many counts were recorded for this clonotype. The rearrangement joins TRBV3-1 to TRBJ1-6; tentative D call: TRBD1 (5 bases). Deletions cut 3 bases from V and 5 bases from J, with 14 bases between. The CDR3 sequence is 16 residues long. Germline CDR1 LGHDT, CDR2 YNNKEL (reference sequence). Here the CDR3 reads CASSHGWGRNNSPLHF. The CDR3 DNA is TGTGCCAGCAGCCATGGCTGGGGCAGAAATAATTCACCCCTCCACTTT.

The chain uses TRBV4-3 and TRBJ2-5; 8 bases are shared with TRBD2. Germline loops: CDR1 LGHNA, CDR2 YSLEER. This CDR3 comprises 14 residues. Trimming at V came to 2 bases and at J to 3 bases, leaving 2 bases not matched to a gene. CDR3 sequence (DNA): TGCGCCAGCAGCCAAACGGGGGGGAAAGAGACCCAGTACTTC. It translates to CASSQTGGKETQYF.

The table lists this clonotype with many counts. The chain links TRBV12-3 or TRBV12-4 to TRBJ1-2; 10 bases line up with TRBD1. The CDR3 is 15 residues long. V shed 10 bases and J 7 bases; nucleotides not matched to a gene: 15. CDR3 nucleotide sequence: TGTGCCACCCAAGACCGGGACAGGGGAATTTTTGGCTACACCTTC. It codes for CATQDRDRGIFGYTF.

This clonotype was seen ten or more times. This chain uses TRBV5-1 with TRBJ2-5, with 11 bases matching TRBD1. CDR3 length: 15 amino acids. Germline CDR1 is SGHRS and CDR2 is YFSETQ. Trimming at V came to 2 bases and at J to 2 bases, leaving 2 bases not matched to a gene. CDR3 sequence: CASSFRDRGQETQYF. The CDR3 DNA follows: TGCGCCAGCAGCTTCCGGGACAGGGGGCAAGAGACCCAGTACTTC.

Points on this clonotype: One end of the junction does not line up with germline, which may come from a read error. The V gene is TRBV11-2, the J gene TRBJ1-2; D is ambiguous. CDR1 SGHAT and CDR2 FQNNGV come from the germline V gene. The CDR3 length is 14 residues. CDR3 nucleotide sequence: TGTGCCAGCAGCTTAGAACGGCAGAGCTATGGCTACACATTC. Translation gives CASSLERQSYGYTF.

J is TRBJ2-5 and V is TRBV20-1, with 11 nucleotides matching TRBD2. Unmatched junction bases numbered 13, after V lost 4 bases and J lost 6 bases. Germline CDR1 is DFQATT and CDR2 is SNEGSKA (reference sequence). The CDR3 length is 16 residues. DNA of the CDR3: TGCAGTGCTACCCCACTAGCGGGGGAACATTGGAAGACCCAGTACTTC. Protein product: CSATPLAGEHWKTQYF.

This clonotype has only a few counts. This rearrangement joins TRBV15 to TRBJ2-5, with D perhaps matching TRBD1 (5 bases). The germline V gene has CDR1 LNHNV and CDR2 YYDKDF (reference sequence). The CDR3 sequence is 14 residues long. V lost 1 base and J 4 bases, leaving 10 bases between the germline ends. CDR3 amino acids: CATSRVRDGETQYF. DNA for the CDR3: TGTGCCACCAGCAGAGTCAGGGATGGAGAGACCCAGTACTTC.

The chain carries TRBV6-1 and TRBJ2-7; D may be TRBD1 (6 bases). Germline values: CDR1 MNHNS, CDR2 SASEGT. V was shortened by 6 bases and J by 3 bases, with 15 bases between the two germline ends. This CDR3 contains 14 residues. In nucleotides, the CDR3 is TGTGCCAGCAGCACCCCGGGACACCACTACGAGCAGTACTTC. Protein: CASSTPGHHYEQYF.

This clonotype was seen more than once but under ten times. This sequence joins TRBV9 and TRBJ2-1, with 15 bases fitting TRBD2. Germline V gene lookup returns CDR1 SGDLS and CDR2 YYNGEE. CDR3 length: 17 residues. V shed 0 bases, J shed 4 bases, and the junction held 2 bases outside the gene matches. CDR3 loop: CASSVAGTSGGYNEQFF. CDR3 sequence (DNA): TGTGCCAGCAGCGTAGCGGGGACTAGCGGGGGGTACAATGAGCAGTTCTTC.

In its sample, this clonotype was seen a few times. The chain uses TRBV4-1 and TRBJ2-7; D not resolved. Trimming pared 1 base from V and 0 bases from J, leaving 10 bases between. Germline V CDR1 and CDR2: MGHRA, YSYEKL. There are 15 residues in the CDR3. DNA for the CDR3: TGCGCCAGCAGCCAAGGTCTGCACAGCTCCTACGAGCAGTACTTC. Encoded protein: CASSQGLHSSYEQYF.

V usage is TRBV7-9 and J usage is TRBJ1-4; no definite D call. The CDR3 runs 15 residues. The germline V gene has CDR1 SEHNR and CDR2 FQNEAQ (reference sequence). The V end lost 4 bases, the J end lost 7 bases, and 16 bases lay between the germline ends. The CDR3, as DNA: TGTGCCAGCAGCTCCACCCGGCCGCGGATTGAAAAACTGTTTTTT. It encodes CASSSTRPRIEKLFF.

This clonotype was counted a few times. The chain combines TRBV19 with TRBJ2-5; TRBD2 aligns across 10 bases. The CDR3 loop spans 15 amino acids. CDR1 LNHDA and CDR2 SQIVND come from the germline V gene (reference sequence). The V segment lost 5 bases and the J segment 3 bases; nucleotides outside the gene matches: 6. The CDR3 region is CASSAWTSGKETQYF. For the CDR3, the DNA is TGTGCCAGTAGTGCCTGGACTAGCGGAAAAGAGACCCAGTACTTC.

J is TRBJ2-2 and V is TRBV12-3 or TRBV12-4; D unclear. Trimming took 7 bases from V and 7 from J, leaving 10 bases between them. The CDR3 sequence is 12 residues long. The CDR3 DNA follows: TGTGCCAGCACCCATAATAGCGGGGAGCTGTTTTTT. Translating gives CASTHNSGELFF.

This clonotype was observed many times. V gene TRBV4-1 combines with J gene TRBJ2-3; tentative D call: TRBD1 (5 bases). Germline CDR1 reads MGHRA; CDR2 reads YSYEKL. This CDR3 is built from 13 residues. V was clipped by 0 bases and J by 6 bases, with 7 bases between them. As DNA, the CDR3 is TGCGCCAGCAGCCAAGATGCAGGGGATACGCAGTATTTT. This sequence encodes CASSQDAGDTQYF.